The rows below give T cell receptor beta chains drawn from one sample of a study of read filtering for tumor transcriptome and immune sequencing. TCRdb re-analysed the reads in MiXCR, keeping a single row per CDR3 protein. The repertoire consists of around 44,000 distinct CDR3 sequences, with 13% occurring once and the leading ten covering about 32%. The sample was a population of CD138-negative cells sorted from bone marrow. These receptor sequences come from a donor older than 35 with multiple myeloma. The CDR3 runs from the conserved cysteine through the conserved F or W. The D gene is left open where the match is weak. The size entry is marked missing in some rows and otherwise reads once, few, many or a size class.

14 | - | TRBJ1-1 | few | TRBV10-3 | TGTGCCATCAGTGACCCGGACAGTTCCACTGAAGCTTTCTTT | CAISDPDSSTEAFF
13 | TRBD1 | TRBJ2-1 | many | TRBV5-1 | TGCGCCAGCAGCTACGGACAGGGCTATGAGCAGTTCTTC | CASSYGQGYEQFF
12 | - | TRBJ2-1 | - | TRBV11-3 | TGTGCCAGCAGCTCAGGGGTCGGTGAGCAGTTCTTC | CASSSGVGEQFF
14 | - | TRBJ2-7 | many | TRBV3-1 | TGTGCCAGCAGCCTCCGGACGGTAGATAGAGGGCAGTACTTC | CASSLRTVDRGQYF
18 | - | TRBJ2-7 | many | TRBV5-1 | TGCGCCAGCAGCTTGGAGCCTGGCAGAAGGGGTTCTCTGTACGAGCAGTACTTC | CASSLEPGRRGSLYEQYF
16 | TRBD1 | TRBJ2-7 | many | TRBV5-1 | TGCGCCAGCAGCCTGGACAGGCCACCCAACTCCTACGAGCAGTACTTC | CASSLDRPPNSYEQYF
15 | - | TRBJ2-2 | many | TRBV5-1 | TGCGCCAGCAGCTTGGTGTCGGGAAACACCGGGGAGCTGTTTTTT | CASSLVSGNTGELFF
17 | - | TRBJ2-4 | few | TRBV12-3/TRBV12-4 | TGTGCCAGCAGTTCAGGGACGGCTACTCTAGCCAAAAACATTCAGTACTTC | CASSSGTATLAKNIQYF
16 | - | TRBJ2-5 | - | TRBV7-7 | TGTGCTAGCAGCCCCGTCCCCACAGGCCCACAAGAGACCCAGTACTTC | CASSPVPTGPQETQYF
11 | - | TRBJ2-1 | many | TRBV5-1 | TGCGCCAGCAATACAGGGAATGAGCAGTTCTTC | CASNTGNEQFF
16 | - | TRBJ1-2 | many | TRBV4-3 | TGCGCCAGCAGCCAATATAACCAGGGGTTTGGCTATGGCTACACCTTC | CASSQYNQGFGYGYTF
17 | TRBD2 | TRBJ2-1 | many | TRBV20-1 | TGCAGTGCTGGACTAGCGGGGGTACACAGCTCCTACAATGAGCAGTTCTTC | CSAGLAGVHSSYNEQFF
19 | TRBD2 | TRBJ2-5 | many | TRBV5-1 | TGCGCCAGCAGCTTGGAGGGTAGCGGGAGTTACAGGTATAGAGAGACCCAGTACTTC | CASSLEGSGSYRYRETQYF
15 | TRBD2 | TRBJ2-2 | few | TRBV7-9 | TGTGCCAGCAGCATAGCGGGAGTGTCCGCCGGGGAGCTGTTTTTT | CASSIAGVSAGELFF
14 | - | TRBJ1-1 | many | TRBV6-2/TRBV6-3 | TGTGCCAGCAGCCGATACAGCATGAACACTGAAGCTTTCTTT | CASSRYSMNTEAFF
13 | - | TRBJ2-7 | many | TRBV2 | TGTGCCAGCAATTTGGGGGCCCCGTACGAGCAGTACTTC | CASNLGAPYEQYF
13 | - | TRBJ2-5 | many | TRBV28 | TGTGCCAGTAACGGGGGTAGTGTGGAGACCCAGTACTTC | CASNGGSVETQYF
12 | - | TRBJ2-7 | few | TRBV30 | TGTGCCTGGAACAGGGACTCCTACGAGCAGTACTTC | CAWNRDSYEQYF
12 | - | TRBJ2-5 | many | TRBV3-1 | TGTGCCAGCAGCCAGACTAGGAGGACCCAGTACTTC | CASSQTRRTQYF
11 | - | TRBJ1-1 | many | TRBV20-1 | TGCAGTGCTTCACAGGTACCAGATCCTTTCTTT | CSASQVPDPFF
17 | TRBD2 | TRBJ2-1 | many | TRBV6-2/TRBV6-3 | TGTGCCAGCAGCTGGACTAGCGGGAGGGCCAAGGAAAATGAGCAGTTCTTC | CASSWTSGRAKENEQFF
15 | TRBD1 | TRBJ1-1 | many | TRBV14 | TGTGCCAGCAGCCTCCCGGGACAGGGGAGAGCTGAAGCTTTCTTT | CASSLPGQGRAEAFF
13 | - | TRBJ2-4 | - | TRBV12-3/TRBV12-4 | TGTGCCAGCAGTTTGCCCGAAAAAAACATTCAGTACTTC | CASSLPEKNIQYF
13 | TRBD1 | TRBJ2-1 | many | TRBV5-8 | TGTGCCAGCAGCCTACAGGGGGATAGTGAGCAGTTCTTC | CASSLQGDSEQFF
15 | - | TRBJ1-5 | many | TRBV27 | TGTGCCAGCAGTCTCACAGCGGGGGCACGTCAGCCCCAGCATTTT | CASSLTAGARQPQHF
19 | - | TRBJ2-2 | few | TRBV5-1 | TGCGCCAGCAGCCCCGGCAGGTCCTATACAACCACGAACACCGGGGAGCTGTTTTTT | CASSPGRSYTTTNTGELFF
14 | TRBD1 | TRBJ2-3 | many | TRBV5-4 | TGTGCCAGCAGTCGGGACAGGGCATTGGGTACGCAGTATTTT | CASSRDRALGTQYF
18 | TRBD1 | TRBJ1-2 | many | TRBV15 | TGTGCCACCAGCAGAGATTTAGACAGGGGGCTAAGAAACTATGGCTACACCTTC | CATSRDLDRGLRNYGYTF
15 | TRBD1 | TRBJ2-7 | many | TRBV6-5 | TGTGCCAGCAGTCCCGGGACAGGGTGGTATGGTGAGCAGTACTTC | CASSPGTGWYGEQYF
10 | - | TRBJ1-1 | many | TRBV20-1 | TGCAGTGTTTTTCGGGGCGAAGCTTTCTTT | CSVFRGEAFF
10 | - | TRBJ2-7 | many | TRBV19 | TGTGCCAAAAAAATGGGGGAGCAGTACTTC | CAKKMGEQYF
15 | - | TRBJ2-1 | - | TRBV11-2 | TGTGCCAGCAGCATAAGGGGCGACTGCAGAACTGAGCAGTTCTTC | CASSIRGDCRTEQFF
13 | - | TRBJ2-5 | many | TRBV7-2 | TGTGCCAGCAGCTTTGGGTACCAAGAGACCCAGTACTTC | CASSFGYQETQYF
13 | TRBD1 | TRBJ1-1 | - | TRBV7-3 | TGTGCCAGCAGCATTGGACAGGGGGCTGAAGCTTTCTTT | CASSIGQGAEAFF
15 | - | TRBJ1-2 | many | TRBV4-3 | TGCGCCAGCAGCCAAGATAGGGCAGGAATCTATGGCTACACCTTC | CASSQDRAGIYGYTF
14 | - | TRBJ2-1 | many | TRBV6-2/TRBV6-3 | TGTGCCAGCAGTTACTCTACTCAGGGCAATGAGCAGTTCTTC | CASSYSTQGNEQFF
14 | - | TRBJ1-3 | many | TRBV29-1 | TGCAGCGTTGGGGTCGTCCGAGTGGGAAACACCATATATTTT | CSVGVVRVGNTIYF
19 | - | TRBJ2-5 | few | TRBV12-3/TRBV12-4 | TGTGCCAGCAGTTTAGACAGGGAATTTTCTGTACCGAGGGGAGAGACCCAGTACTTC | CASSLDREFSVPRGETQYF
15 | - | TRBJ2-7 | few | TRBV10-1 | TGCGCCAGCAGTGAGTCCCCAGGTATTACCTACGAGCAGTACTTC | CASSESPGITYEQYF